What follows are 24 T cell receptor beta chains derived from one specimen sequenced in a study of early T cells in non-severe SARS-CoV-2 infection. TCRdb used MiXCR to reprocess the 5' RACE reads, holding one entry per CDR3 protein. The data hold tens of thousands of distinct CDR3 sequences, with less than 15% observed a single time. Sequences were obtained from whole blood. The receptor source for this set is an adult who was a healthcare worker with PCR-confirmed SARS-CoV-2 infection or an uninfected control (not recorded which).

This clonotype was counted only a few times. The chain uses TRBV7-9 and TRBJ2-2; D uncertain. The V gene lost 7 bases and the J gene lost 3 bases, with 6 bases spanning the gap. The length of the CDR3 is 12 residues. Germline values: CDR1 SEHNR, CDR2 FQNEAQ (reference sequence). CDR3 in amino acids: CASTLDTGELFF. In DNA form, the CDR3 reads TGTGCCAGCACCCTGGACACCGGGGAGCTGTTTTTT.

In this sample, this clonotype turned up a few times. This chain links TRBV20-1 with TRBJ2-7; 7 bases are shared with TRBD2. Germline values: CDR1 DFQATT, CDR2 SNEGSKA (reference sequence). This CDR3 has 14 residues. V dropped 6 bases and J dropped 7; count of bases not matched to a gene: 15. CDR3 DNA: TGCAGTGCCACAGAGGCCGAGAGAGCGGGAGAGCAGTACTTC. Its translation: CSATEAERAGEQYF.

The chain combines TRBV29-1 with TRBJ2-4, with TRBD2 matching 7 bases. Trimming at V came to 4 bases and at J to 6 bases, leaving 9 bases not matched to a gene. The CDR3 is 14 residues long. Germline values: CDR1 SQVTM, CDR2 ANQGSEA. For the CDR3, the DNA is TGCAGCGTTGTGGTCAGCGGGACCGGAAACATTCAGTACTTC. Residues: CSVVVSGTGNIQYF.

Remarks on this clonotype: A read error is likely, as this CDR3 ends without the conserved phenylalanine or tryptophan. The V gene is TRBV7-2, the J gene TRBJ2-3; D assignment may be TRBD1 or TRBD2 (5 bases each). The germline V and J ends were trimmed by 5 bases and 4 bases, with 16 bases remaining between them. This CDR3 has 15 amino acids. Germline CDR1 is SGHTA and CDR2 is FQGNSA. This CDR3 reads CASSLQGRSPDTQYL. The CDR3 DNA follows: TGTGCCAGCAGCCTTCAGGGACGAAGCCCAGATACGCAGTATTTA.

The sample holds a few counts of this clonotype. The chain carries TRBV7-3 and TRBJ2-1; TRBD2 aligns across 10 bases. CDR1 and CDR2 from the germline V gene are SGHTA and FQGTGA. This CDR3 spans 15 amino acids. With 1 base clipped from V and 10 bases from J, the junction kept 7 bases outside the gene matches. The CDR3 spells CASSLRPSGSGEQFF. The DNA of the CDR3 is TGTGCCAGCAGCTTAAGGCCTAGCGGGAGCGGGGAGCAGTTCTTC.

Many counts were recorded for this clonotype. The genes are TRBV13 and TRBJ1-1, with D possibly matching TRBD1 (5 bases). The CDR3 runs to 15 residues. V lost 4 bases and J 1 base, leaving 13 bases between the germline ends. From germline, CDR1 is PRHDT and CDR2 FYEKMQ (reference sequence). For the CDR3, the DNA is TGTGCCAGCAGCTCCCTGCAAGGGGCGAACACTGAAGCTTTCTTT. It is translated as CASSSLQGANTEAFF.

This clonotype has a handful of counts. V usage is TRBV5-1 and J usage is TRBJ2-3; TRBD2 is a possible D gene (7 bases). The ends were cut back, 4 bases at V and 6 bases at J, with 18 bases in the middle. The germline gives CDR1 SGHRS, CDR2 YFSETQ. This CDR3 has 15 residues. For the CDR3, the DNA is TGCGCCAGCAGCCCGGCGGGGGCGGCAGGGGATACGCAGTATTTT. It encodes CASSPAGAAGDTQYF.

This clonotype was detected ten times or more. The V gene is TRBV12-3 or TRBV12-4, the J gene TRBJ2-7; 7 bases agree with TRBD1. V shed 0 bases and J 2 bases; nucleotides not matched to a gene: 4. This CDR3 is built from 15 residues. The CDR3 region is CASSLARTGAYEQYF. CDR3 in DNA: TGTGCCAGCAGTTTAGCGAGAACAGGGGCCTACGAGCAGTACTTC.

This clonotype was seen more than once but under ten times. The chain joins TRBV5-1 to TRBJ2-1, with 14 bases lining up with TRBD2. The CDR3 spans 17 residues. The ends lost 4 bases at V and 8 bases at J; junction bases unmatched: 11. Germline V lookup: CDR1 SGHRS, CDR2 YFSETQ. The CDR3 DNA follows: TGCGCCAGCAGCAACGGACTAGCGGGAGGAGGGTTGGATGAGCAGTTCTTC. This sequence encodes CASSNGLAGGGLDEQFF. The full variable domain, with the rest looked up from reference TRBV5-1 and TRBJ2-1, is KAGVTQTPRYLIKTRGQQVTLSCSPISGHRSVSWYQQTPGQGLQFLFEYFSETQRNKGNFPGRFSGRQFSNSRSEMNVSTLELGDSALYLCASSNGLAGGGLDEQFFGPGTRLTVL.

The chain has TRBV20-1 and TRBJ2-6; D is ambiguous. The CDR3 sequence is 15 residues long. The V end was cut by 3 bases, the J end by 0 bases, with 9 bases between. Germline-derived CDR1 and CDR2 are DFQATT and SNEGSKA (reference sequence). CDR3 sequence reads: CSASGGHSGANVLTF. For the CDR3, the DNA is TGCAGTGCTAGCGGTGGGCACTCTGGGGCCAACGTCCTGACTTTC.

This clonotype has a count of ten or more. V and J are TRBV12-3 or TRBV12-4 and TRBJ2-3; TRBD2 aligns across 9 bases. V dropped 5 bases and J dropped 1; count of bases not matched to a gene: 4. This CDR3 is 15 amino acids long. DNA for the CDR3: TGTGCCAGCAGTCGGAGACTAGCGGGCACAGATACGCAGTATTTT. Translating it yields CASSRRLAGTDTQYF.

V gene TRBV4-1 combines with J gene TRBJ2-3; tentatively, D is TRBD1 (6 bases). Germline V gives CDR1 MGHRA, CDR2 YSYEKL. The CDR3 is made up of 17 amino acids. Trimming removed 0 bases at V and 1 base at J, with 14 bases between. The CDR3 protein is CASSQESQGLGTDTQYF. The CDR3 DNA sequence: TGCGCCAGCAGCCAAGAGTCCCAGGGGTTGGGCACAGATACGCAGTATTTT.

The table lists this clonotype with many counts. This sequence joins TRBV15 and TRBJ1-2; D remains ambiguous. The V gene lost 0 bases and the J gene lost 14 bases, with 16 bases spanning the gap. The CDR3 runs 13 residues. Germline loops: CDR1 LNHNV, CDR2 YYDKDF (reference sequence). The chain's CDR3 is CATSRDVHPPETF. The CDR3 nucleotides read TGTGCCACCAGCAGAGATGTCCATCCTCCGGAAACCTTC.

This clonotype came up many times. This chain uses TRBV6-6 with TRBJ2-7, with 7 bases matching TRBD1. The CDR3 runs 15 residues. J gave up 4 bases and V 5 bases, and 11 bases lay outside the gene matches. Germline lookup yields CDR1 MNHNY and CDR2 SVGAGI (reference sequence). This CDR3 is CASSNPPRGQYEQYF. DNA of the CDR3: TGTGCCAGCAGTAACCCCCCCAGGGGACAGTACGAGCAGTACTTC.

In its sample, this clonotype was seen a few times. V and J are TRBV7-6 and TRBJ2-7; TRBD1 or TRBD2 may be the D gene (5 bases each). In germline, CDR1 is SGHVS, CDR2 FNYEAQ. V lost 5 bases and J lost 5, with 22 bases in between. The CDR3 totals 16 residues. The CDR3 region is CASSPSVGTEVNEQYF. The CDR3 bases are TGTGCCAGCAGCCCCAGCGTAGGGACGGAGGTCAACGAGCAGTACTTC.

The chain employs TRBV29-1 and TRBJ2-1; TRBD2 matches 10 bases. V dropped 2 bases and J dropped 4; count of bases not matched to a gene: 5. This CDR3 spans 15 amino acids. In germline, CDR1 is SQVTM, CDR2 ANQGSEA. The CDR3 region is CSVERTSGGYNEQFF. CDR3 sequence (DNA): TGCAGCGTTGAAAGGACTAGCGGAGGGTACAATGAGCAGTTCTTC.

This clonotype was picked up a small number of times. CDR3: CSAQKLDRGSHEQYF. The CDR3 nucleotides read TGCAGTGCTCAAAAGCTAGACAGGGGGTCCCACGAGCAGTACTTC. The chain is built from TRBV20-1 and TRBJ2-7, with TRBD1 matching over 9 bases. Germline CDR1 is DFQATT and CDR2 is SNEGSKA (reference sequence). The trim removed 5 bases at V and 5 bases at J, leaving 13 bases unmatched. The CDR3 contains 15 residues.

The V gene is TRBV15, the J gene TRBJ1-4; D remains ambiguous. Germline lookup yields CDR1 LNHNV and CDR2 YYDKDF (reference sequence). The V end was cut by 0 bases, the J end by 4 bases, with 6 bases between. This CDR3 is built from 14 residues. The CDR3 loop reads CATSRDLGNEKLFF. The CDR3 DNA is TGTGCCACCAGCAGAGATCTGGGTAATGAAAAACTGTTTTTT.

For this clonotype: The CDR3 does not end in the conserved phenylalanine or tryptophan, so this is likely a read error. The chain uses TRBV2 and TRBJ2-1, with unresolved D. In germline, CDR1 is SNHLY, CDR2 FYNNEI. V lost 2 bases, J lost 2 bases, and 4 bases lay in between. This CDR3 has 13 residues. CDR3 residues: CASSELAYNEQFS. CDR3 DNA: TGTGCCAGCAGTGAACTGGCCTACAATGAGCAGTTCTCC.

This clonotype was found many times. This sequence joins TRBV5-6 and TRBJ2-7, with D possibly TRBD2 on 6 matching bases. Between the trimmed V and J ends, which lost 0 bases and 6 bases, there was a span of 16 bases. Germline lookup yields CDR1 SGHDT and CDR2 YYEEEE. The CDR3 runs to 15 residues. In nucleotides, the CDR3 is TGTGCCAGCAGCTTGGTTGGGGGACGGAGGGCCGAGCAGTACTTC. Translation: CASSLVGGRRAEQYF.

This clonotype has at least ten counts. J is TRBJ2-3 and V is TRBV19; 11 positions match TRBD2. The ends lost 6 bases at V and 4 bases at J; junction bases unmatched: 9. CDR1 and CDR2 (germline): LNHDA, SQIVND (reference sequence). This CDR3 comprises 16 residues. CDR3 nucleotides: TGTGCCAGTAGCTGGGCTAGCGGGAGGCCCCCAGATACGCAGTATTTT. Translation gives CASSWASGRPPDTQYF. The full variable domain, in which reference TRBV19 and TRBJ2-3 provide the parts outside the CDR3, is DGGITQSPKYLFRKEGQNVTLSCEQNLNHDAMYWYRQDPGQGLRLIYYSQIVNDFQKGDIAEGYSVSREKKESFPLTVTSAQKNPTAFYLCASSWASGRPPDTQYFGPGTRLTVL.

The chain carries TRBV5-5 and TRBJ2-2; 10 bases fit TRBD1. CDR1 and CDR2 (germline): SGHKS, YYEKEE (reference sequence). There are 17 residues in the CDR3. V shed 4 bases, J shed 7 bases, and the junction held 13 bases outside the gene matches. CDR3 nucleotide sequence: TGTGCCAGCAGCGCACGACCCGGGACAGGGGTCCACGGGGAGCTGTTTTTT. It yields the protein CASSARPGTGVHGELFF.

This clonotype was recorded at least ten times. The V gene is TRBV12-3 or TRBV12-4, the J gene TRBJ1-2, with D perhaps TRBD1 (5 bases). Trimming shortened V by 3 bases and J by 8 bases, and 13 bases separated the two germline ends. The length of the CDR3 is 13 residues. DNA of the CDR3: TGTGCCAGCAGTTTTCTCCAGGGCCAAGGCTACACCTTC. This translates into CASSFLQGQGYTF.

J is TRBJ2-3 and V is TRBV29-1; D not resolved. This CDR3 contains 14 residues. V was clipped by 4 bases and J by 0 bases, with 11 bases between them. Germline V lookup: CDR1 SQVTM, CDR2 ANQGSEA. CDR3 in amino acids: CSVVSPSSTDTQYF. CDR3 nucleotides: TGCAGCGTTGTTTCCCCCTCTAGCACAGATACGCAGTATTTT.